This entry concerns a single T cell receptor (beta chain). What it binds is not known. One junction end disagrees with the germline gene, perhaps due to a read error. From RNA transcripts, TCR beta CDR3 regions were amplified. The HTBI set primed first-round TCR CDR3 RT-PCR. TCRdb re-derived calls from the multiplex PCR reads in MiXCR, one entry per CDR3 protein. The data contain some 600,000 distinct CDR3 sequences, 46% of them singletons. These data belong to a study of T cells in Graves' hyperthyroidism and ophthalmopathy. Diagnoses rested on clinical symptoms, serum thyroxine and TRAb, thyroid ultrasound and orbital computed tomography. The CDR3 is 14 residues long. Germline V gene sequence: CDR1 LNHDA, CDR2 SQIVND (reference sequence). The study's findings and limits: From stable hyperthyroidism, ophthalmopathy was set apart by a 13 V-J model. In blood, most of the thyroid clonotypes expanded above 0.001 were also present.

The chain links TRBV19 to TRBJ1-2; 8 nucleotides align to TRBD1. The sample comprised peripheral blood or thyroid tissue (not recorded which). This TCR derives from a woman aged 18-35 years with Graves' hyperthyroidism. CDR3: CTSSPDRENYGYTF. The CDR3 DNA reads TGTACCAGTAGTCCGGACAGGGAGAACTATGGCTACACCTTC.